A single sample is the source of the 14 T cell receptor beta chains below, sequenced in a study of OX40 agonist ivuxolimab in advanced cancers. Sequencing used immunoSEQ multiplex PCR; TCRdb keeps in-frame clones, though not all of them. The data contain under 70,000 clones, 86% of them singletons. Sequencing used CD4+ or CD8+ T cells sorted from blood, obtained in a trial of the OX40 agonist ivuxolimab. The source of these receptors is an adult with an advanced solid tumor such as melanoma, head and neck, liver or kidney cancer.

Concerning this clone: Distinct nucleotide sequences in the sample also encode this CDR3. The rearrangement uses TRBV5-1 and TRBJ1-1; perhaps TRBD1 as D (6 bases). Germline V gene sequence: CDR1 SGHRS, CDR2 YFSETQ. The CDR3 is 14 amino acids. V was pared by 4 bases and J by 1 base, with 11 bases between. The CDR3 sequence is CASSLGQTNTEAFF. In DNA form, the CDR3 reads TGCGCCAGCAGCCTCGGACAGACGAACACTGAAGCTTTCTTT.

Regarding this clone: In the same sample, other DNA sequences code for this CDR3. This rearrangement joins TRBV28 to TRBJ2-5; D unclear. The V end lost 5 bases, the J end lost 4 bases, and 5 bases lay between the germline ends. The CDR3 is made up of 11 amino acids. Germline CDR1 is MDHEN and CDR2 is SYDVKM. This CDR3 is CASSQRETQYF. The CDR3 DNA reads TGTGCCAGCAGTCAGCGAGAGACCCAGTACTTC.

This clone was counted only a few times. The genes are TRBV27 and TRBJ2-7; no firm D call. Germline CDR1 is MNHEY and CDR2 is SMNVEV (reference sequence). The V end was cut by 5 bases, the J end by 4 bases, with 15 bases between. The CDR3 is made up of 14 amino acids. The CDR3 sequence: CASSPLNLIYEQYF. The CDR3, as DNA: TGTGCCAGCAGTCCGTTAAATCTTATTTACGAGCAGTACTTC.

This chain joins TRBV18 and TRBJ2-5, with a possible D match to TRBD1 (7 bases). The CDR3 has 13 amino acids. Deletions cut 10 bases from V and 3 bases from J, with 15 bases between. The germline gives CDR1 KGHSH, CDR2 LQKENI. CDR3 loop: CATGGQIEETQYF. The CDR3 DNA is TGTGCCACCGGGGGACAGATTGAAGAGACCCAGTACTTC.

The chain employs TRBV6-1 and TRBJ2-2, with a tentative D call TRBD1 (5 bases). From germline, CDR1 is MNHNS and CDR2 SASEGT. Trimming stripped 6 bases from V and 2 bases from J, with 13 bases between. The CDR3 has 15 amino acids. CDR3 coding DNA: TGTGCCAGCAGGGACAACCCGGCTAACACCGGGGAGCTGTTTTTT. As protein: CASRDNPANTGELFF.

This clone was found once. The chain joins TRBV5-5 to TRBJ1-4; 12 nucleotides match TRBD1. CDR1 and CDR2 from the germline V gene are SGHKS and YYEKEE (reference sequence). The CDR3 sequence is 14 residues long. The trim removed 4 bases at V and 8 bases at J, leaving 3 bases unmatched. The CDR3 sequence is CASSLGTGGEKLFF. Written as DNA, the CDR3 is TGTGCCAGCAGCCTAGGGACAGGGGGCGAAAAACTGTTTTTT.

This chain joins TRBV7-9 and TRBJ2-3; perhaps D is TRBD1 or TRBD2 (6 bases each). Trimming cost V 1 base and J 0 bases, with 11 bases left between them. The CDR3 extends over 16 amino acids. Germline assignment: CDR1 SEHNR and CDR2 FQNEAQ (reference sequence). This CDR3 is CASSLVTGASTDTQYF. In DNA form, the CDR3 reads TGTGCCAGCAGCTTAGTTACGGGGGCTAGCACAGATACGCAGTATTTT.

This chain connects TRBV4-2 to TRBJ2-1; TRBD2 aligns across 11 bases. V shed 4 bases and J 6 bases; nucleotides not matched to a gene: 17. The CDR3 totals 19 residues. In germline, CDR1 is LGHNA, CDR2 YNFKEQ. In DNA form, the CDR3 reads TGTGCCAGCAGCCTGGGCTCAGGGGGGACTAGCGGAGAACTCAATGAGCAGTTCTTC. Protein product: CASSLGSGGTSGELNEQFF.

The CDR3 protein is CSVGTSGRLRNEQFF. The CDR3 DNA reads as TGCAGCGTCGGGACTAGCGGGAGGCTTAGGAATGAGCAGTTCTTC. The genes are TRBV29-1 and TRBJ2-1; 15 nucleotides align to TRBD2. The CDR3 spans 15 residues. Per germline, CDR1 SQVTM and CDR2 ANQGSEA. With 6 bases clipped from V and 7 bases from J, the junction kept 7 bases outside the gene matches.

This chain joins TRBV19 and TRBJ2-6; D gene uncertain. CDR1 is LNHDA and CDR2 is SQIVND in the germline V gene (reference sequence). The V end was cut by 7 bases, the J end by 4 bases, with 11 bases between. This CDR3 spans 14 amino acids. The CDR3 sequence is CASKEDLGANVLTF. DNA for the CDR3: TGTGCCAGTAAGGAAGATCTAGGGGCCAACGTCCTGACTTTC. Filled out from reference TRBV19 and TRBJ2-6, the complete variable domain reads DGGITQSPKYLFRKEGQNVTLSCEQNLNHDAMYWYRQDPGQGLRLIYYSQIVNDFQKGDIAEGYSVSREKKESFPLTVTSAQKNPTAFYLCASKEDLGANVLTFGAGSRLTVL.

The chain joins TRBV27 to TRBJ1-5; 7 bases line up with TRBD1. The CDR3 consists of 16 residues. The germline V gene encodes CDR1 MNHEY and CDR2 SMNVEV (reference sequence). V shed 5 bases and J 7 bases; nucleotides not matched to a gene: 14. The CDR3 sequence is CASSPLDRLQGQPQHF. The CDR3 nucleotides are TGTGCCAGCAGTCCACTCGACAGGCTACAGGGGCAGCCCCAGCATTTT.

The V call is TRBV6-6, the J call TRBJ1-1; TRBD1 might be the D (5 bases). Germline CDR1 is MNHNY and CDR2 is SVGAGI (reference sequence). This CDR3 contains 13 residues. The V gene lost 5 bases and the J gene lost 4 bases, with 11 bases spanning the gap. The CDR3 reads CASSTGGSTEAFF. The CDR3 coding sequence is TGTGCCAGCAGTACGGGGGGGTCCACTGAAGCTTTCTTT.

The J gene is TRBJ1-1, the V gene TRBV4-2; D gene uncertain. The CDR3 extends over 14 amino acids. V dropped 4 bases and J dropped 3 bases, with 12 bases sitting between them. CDR1 and CDR2 from the germline V gene are LGHNA and YNFKEQ. CDR3 residues: CASSRGTAYTEAFF. CDR3 bases: TGTGCCAGCAGCCGCGGAACAGCGTACACTGAAGCTTTCTTT.

The J gene is TRBJ2-7, the V gene TRBV6-5, with D possibly TRBD1 on 5 matching bases. V was shortened by 2 bases and J by 6 bases, with 8 bases between the two germline ends. CDR3 length: 12 amino acids. CDR1 is MNHEY, CDR2 SVGAGI, per germline. The CDR3 DNA sequence: TGTGCCAGCAGTTACCAGGGCGGCGAGCAGTACTTC. Translating gives CASSYQGGEQYF.